The clone carrying this T cell receptor beta chain occurred many times. No antigen is known for it. The germline V and J ends were trimmed by 5 bases and 3 bases, with 10 bases remaining between them. The CDR3 is 13 residues long. Researchers prepared the TCRbeta library using unique molecular identifiers, the study reports. TCRdb processed the PCR reads anew with MiXCR; each CDR3 protein has one entry. The sample includes tens of thousands of distinct CDR3 sequences, 6.4% of them seen just once. The source of the sample is a study of T-cell reconstitution after alpha-beta-depleted transplantation in children. Study conclusions and caveats: Approximately two months post-transplant, alpha-beta T cells reportedly originated from several hundred expanded graft clones. One year post-transplant, T-cell counts and diversity were largely derived from T cells produced anew.

The chain couples TRBV12-3 or TRBV12-4 to TRBJ2-5; TRBD1 might be the D (6 bases). The receptor comes from a child under two years old who had a stem cell transplant for acute myeloid leukemia, so the T cells may come from the graft donor. Sequenced material: peripheral blood, taken 60 days after TCRalphabeta/CD19-depleted stem cell transplant. The CDR3, as DNA: TGTGCCAGCAGTCGATACAGGGAAGAGACCCAGTACTTC. It codes for CASSRYREETQYF.